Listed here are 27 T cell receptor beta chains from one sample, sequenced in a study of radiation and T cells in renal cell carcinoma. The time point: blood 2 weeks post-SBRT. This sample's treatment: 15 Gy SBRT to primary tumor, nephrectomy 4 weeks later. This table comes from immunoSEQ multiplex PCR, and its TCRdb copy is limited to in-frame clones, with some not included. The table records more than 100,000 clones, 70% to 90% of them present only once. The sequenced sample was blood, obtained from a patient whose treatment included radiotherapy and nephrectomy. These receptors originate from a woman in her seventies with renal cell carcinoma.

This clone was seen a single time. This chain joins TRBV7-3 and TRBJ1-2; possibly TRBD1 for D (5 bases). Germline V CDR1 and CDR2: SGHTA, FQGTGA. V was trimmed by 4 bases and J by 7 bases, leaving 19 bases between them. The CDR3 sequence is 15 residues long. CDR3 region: CASSSQRGALSGYTF. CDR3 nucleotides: TGTGCCAGCAGCTCTCAGCGAGGGGCTCTATCTGGCTACACCTTC. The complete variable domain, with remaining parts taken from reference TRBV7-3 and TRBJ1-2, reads GAGVSQTPSNKVTEKGKYVELRCDPISGHTALYWYRQSLGQGPEFLIYFQGTGAADDSGLPNDRFFAVRPEGSVSTLKIQRTERGDSAVYLCASSSQRGALSGYTFGSGTRLTVV.

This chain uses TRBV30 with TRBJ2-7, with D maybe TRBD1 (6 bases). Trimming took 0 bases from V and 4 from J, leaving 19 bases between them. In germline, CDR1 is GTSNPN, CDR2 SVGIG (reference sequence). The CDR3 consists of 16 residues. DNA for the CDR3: TGTGCCTGGAGTGTACGCAGGGGCGCCGGATCTTACGAGCAGTACTTC. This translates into CAWSVRRGAGSYEQYF.

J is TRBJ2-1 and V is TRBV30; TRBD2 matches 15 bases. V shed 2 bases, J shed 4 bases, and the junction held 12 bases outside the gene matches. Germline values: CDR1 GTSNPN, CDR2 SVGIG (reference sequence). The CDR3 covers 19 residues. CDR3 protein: CAWSPQLGLAGGAYNEQFF. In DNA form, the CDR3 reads TGTGCCTGGAGTCCCCAGCTGGGACTAGCGGGGGGCGCTTACAATGAGCAGTTCTTC.

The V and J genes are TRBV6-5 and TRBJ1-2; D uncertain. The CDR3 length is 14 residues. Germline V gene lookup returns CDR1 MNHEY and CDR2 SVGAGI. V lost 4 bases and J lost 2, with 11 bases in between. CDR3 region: CASSSATGNYGYTF. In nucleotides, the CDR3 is TGTGCCAGCAGTTCTGCGACGGGAAACTATGGCTACACCTTC.

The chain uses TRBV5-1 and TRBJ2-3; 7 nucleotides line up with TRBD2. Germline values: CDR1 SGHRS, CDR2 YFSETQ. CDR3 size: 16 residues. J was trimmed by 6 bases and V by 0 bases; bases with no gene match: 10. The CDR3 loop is CASSLGAGTPPDTQYF. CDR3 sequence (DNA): TGCGCCAGCAGCTTGGGAGCGGGGACGCCCCCGGATACGCAGTATTTT.

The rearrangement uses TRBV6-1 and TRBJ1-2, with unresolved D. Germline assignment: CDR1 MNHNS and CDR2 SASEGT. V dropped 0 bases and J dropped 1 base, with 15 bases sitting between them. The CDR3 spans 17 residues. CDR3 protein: CASSEAPFGEVNYGYTF. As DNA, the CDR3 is TGTGCCAGCAGTGAAGCGCCTTTCGGGGAGGTTAACTATGGCTACACCTTC.

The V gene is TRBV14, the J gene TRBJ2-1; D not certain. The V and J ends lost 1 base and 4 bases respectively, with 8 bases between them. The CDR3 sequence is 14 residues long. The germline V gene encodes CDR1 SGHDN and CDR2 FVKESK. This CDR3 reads CASSQGVMYNEQFF. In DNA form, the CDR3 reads TGTGCCAGCAGCCAAGGTGTTATGTACAATGAGCAGTTCTTC. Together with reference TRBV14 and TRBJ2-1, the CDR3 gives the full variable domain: EAGVTQFPSHSVIEKGQTVTLRCDPISGHDNLYWYRRVMGKEIKFLLHFVKESKQDESGMPNNRFLAERTGGTYSTLKVQPAELEDSGVYFCASSQGVMYNEQFFGPGTRLTVL.

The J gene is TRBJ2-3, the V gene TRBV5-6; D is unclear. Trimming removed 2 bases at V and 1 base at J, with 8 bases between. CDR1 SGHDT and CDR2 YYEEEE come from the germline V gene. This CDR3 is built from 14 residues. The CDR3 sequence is CASSFWLGTDTQYF. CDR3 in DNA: TGTGCCAGCAGCTTCTGGTTGGGCACAGATACGCAGTATTTT.

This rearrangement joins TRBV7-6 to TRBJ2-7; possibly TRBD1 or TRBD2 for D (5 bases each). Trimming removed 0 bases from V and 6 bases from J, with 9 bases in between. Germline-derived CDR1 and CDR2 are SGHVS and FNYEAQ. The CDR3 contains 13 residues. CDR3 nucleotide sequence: TGTGCCAGCAGCTTAGCTGAGAGGGGCGAGCAGTACTTC. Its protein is CASSLAERGEQYF.

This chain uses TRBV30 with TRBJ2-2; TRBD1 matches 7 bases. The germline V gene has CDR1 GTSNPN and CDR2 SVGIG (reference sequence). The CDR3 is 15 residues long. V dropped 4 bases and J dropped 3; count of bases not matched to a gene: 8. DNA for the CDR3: TGTGCCTGGAACACCCGGGACAGAGACACCGGGGAGCTGTTTTTT. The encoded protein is CAWNTRDRDTGELFF. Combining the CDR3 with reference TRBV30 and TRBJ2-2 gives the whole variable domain SQTIHQWPATLVQPVGSPLSLECTVEGTSNPNLYWYRQAAGRGLQLLFYSVGIGQISSEVPQNLSASRPQDRQFILSSKKLLLSDSGFYLCAWNTRDRDTGELFFGEGSRLTVL.

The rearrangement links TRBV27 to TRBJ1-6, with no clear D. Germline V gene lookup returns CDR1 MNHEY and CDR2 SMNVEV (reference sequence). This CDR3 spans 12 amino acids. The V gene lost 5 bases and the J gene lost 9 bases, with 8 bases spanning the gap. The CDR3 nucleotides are TGTGCCAGCAGTGATCTCGGTTCACCCCTCCACTTT. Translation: CASSDLGSPLHF.

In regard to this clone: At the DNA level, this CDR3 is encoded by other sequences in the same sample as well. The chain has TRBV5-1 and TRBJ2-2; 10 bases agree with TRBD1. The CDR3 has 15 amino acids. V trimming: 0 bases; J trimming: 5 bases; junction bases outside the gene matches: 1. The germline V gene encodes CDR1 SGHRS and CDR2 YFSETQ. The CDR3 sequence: CASSLADRGTGELFF. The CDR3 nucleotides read TGCGCCAGCAGCTTGGCGGACAGGGGGACCGGGGAGCTGTTTTTT.

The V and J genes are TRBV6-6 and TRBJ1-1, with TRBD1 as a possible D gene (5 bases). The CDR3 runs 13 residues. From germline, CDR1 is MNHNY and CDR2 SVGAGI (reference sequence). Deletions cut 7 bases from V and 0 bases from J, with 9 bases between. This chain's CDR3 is CASTGGLNTEAFF. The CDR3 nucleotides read TGTGCCAGCACCGGGGGTCTGAACACTGAAGCTTTCTTT.

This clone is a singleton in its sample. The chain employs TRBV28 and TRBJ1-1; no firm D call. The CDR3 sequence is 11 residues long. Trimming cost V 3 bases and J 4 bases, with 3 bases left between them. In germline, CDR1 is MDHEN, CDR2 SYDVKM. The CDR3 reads CASSFTTEAFF. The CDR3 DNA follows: TGTGCCAGCAGTTTCACCACTGAAGCTTTCTTT.

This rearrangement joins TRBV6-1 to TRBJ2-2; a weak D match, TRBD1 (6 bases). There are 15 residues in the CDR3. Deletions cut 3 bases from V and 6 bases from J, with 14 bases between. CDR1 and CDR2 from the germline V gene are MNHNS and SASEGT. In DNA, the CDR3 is TGTGCCAGCAGTGAGAACAGGGCCCTGGCCGGGGAGCTGTTTTTT. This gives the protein CASSENRALAGELFF.

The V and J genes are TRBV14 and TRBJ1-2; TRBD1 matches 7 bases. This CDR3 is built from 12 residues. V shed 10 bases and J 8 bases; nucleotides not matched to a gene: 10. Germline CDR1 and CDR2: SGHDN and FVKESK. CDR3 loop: CATDRVPIGYTF. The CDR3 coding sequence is TGTGCCACCGACAGGGTCCCCATCGGCTACACCTTC. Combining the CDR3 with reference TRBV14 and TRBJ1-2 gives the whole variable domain EAGVTQFPSHSVIEKGQTVTLRCDPISGHDNLYWYRRVMGKEIKFLLHFVKESKQDESGMPNNRFLAERTGGTYSTLKVQPAELEDSGVYFCATDRVPIGYTFGSGTRLTVV.

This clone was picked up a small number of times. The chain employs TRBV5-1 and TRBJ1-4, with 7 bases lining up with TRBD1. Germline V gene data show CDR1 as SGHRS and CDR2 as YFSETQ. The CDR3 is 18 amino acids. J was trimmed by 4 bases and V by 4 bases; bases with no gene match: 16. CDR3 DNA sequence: TGCGCCAGCAGCCGTGGTAATTGGGCTACAGGGGTTAATGAAAAACTGTTTTTT. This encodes CASSRGNWATGVNEKLFF. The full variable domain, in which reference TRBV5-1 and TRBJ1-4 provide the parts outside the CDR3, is KAGVTQTPRYLIKTRGQQVTLSCSPISGHRSVSWYQQTPGQGLQFLFEYFSETQRNKGNFPGRFSGRQFSNSRSEMNVSTLELGDSALYLCASSRGNWATGVNEKLFFGSGTQLSVL.

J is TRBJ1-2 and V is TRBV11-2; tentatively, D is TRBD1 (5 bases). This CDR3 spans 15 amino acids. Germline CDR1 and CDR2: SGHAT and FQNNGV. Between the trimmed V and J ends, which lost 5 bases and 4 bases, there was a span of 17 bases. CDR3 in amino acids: CASSTWSGSGYGYTF. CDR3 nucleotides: TGTGCCAGCAGCACTTGGTCAGGGTCGGGCTATGGCTACACCTTC.

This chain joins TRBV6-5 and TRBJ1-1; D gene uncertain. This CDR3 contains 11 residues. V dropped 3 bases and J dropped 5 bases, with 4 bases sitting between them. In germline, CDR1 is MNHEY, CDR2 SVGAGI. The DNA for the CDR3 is TGTGCCAGCAGTTATAGGACTGAAGCTTTCTTT. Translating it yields CASSYRTEAFF.

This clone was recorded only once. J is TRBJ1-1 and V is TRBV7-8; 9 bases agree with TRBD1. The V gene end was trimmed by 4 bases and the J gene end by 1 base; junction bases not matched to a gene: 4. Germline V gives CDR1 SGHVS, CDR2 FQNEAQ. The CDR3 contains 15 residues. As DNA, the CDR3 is TGTGCCAGCAGCTCTGTACAGGGGGCGAACACTGAAGCTTTCTTT. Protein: CASSSVQGANTEAFF. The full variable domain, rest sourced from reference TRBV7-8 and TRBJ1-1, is GAGVSQSPRYKVAKRGQDVALRCDPISGHVSLFWYQQALGQGPEFLTYFQNEAQLDKSGLPSDRFFAERPEGSVSTLKIQRTQQEDSAVYLCASSSVQGANTEAFFGQGTRLTVV.

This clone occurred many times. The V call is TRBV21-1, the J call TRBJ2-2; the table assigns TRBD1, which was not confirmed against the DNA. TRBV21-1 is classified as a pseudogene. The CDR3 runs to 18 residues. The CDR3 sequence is CASSKGWTGLPNTGELFF. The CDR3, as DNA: TGTGCCAGCAGCAAAGGGTGGACAGGGTTACCGAACACCGGGGAGCTGTTTTTT.

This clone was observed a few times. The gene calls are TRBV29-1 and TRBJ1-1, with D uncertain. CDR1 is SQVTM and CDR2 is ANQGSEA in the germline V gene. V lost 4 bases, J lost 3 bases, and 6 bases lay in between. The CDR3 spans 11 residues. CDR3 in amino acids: CSVVGYTEAFF. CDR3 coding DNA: TGCAGCGTTGTGGGGTACACTGAAGCTTTCTTT. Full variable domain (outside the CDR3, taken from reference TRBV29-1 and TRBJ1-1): SAVISQKPSRDICQRGTSLTIQCQVDSQVTMMFWYRQQPGQSLTLIATANQGSEATYESGFVIDKFPISRPNLTFSTLTVSNMSPEDSSIYLCSVVGYTEAFFGQGTRLTVV.

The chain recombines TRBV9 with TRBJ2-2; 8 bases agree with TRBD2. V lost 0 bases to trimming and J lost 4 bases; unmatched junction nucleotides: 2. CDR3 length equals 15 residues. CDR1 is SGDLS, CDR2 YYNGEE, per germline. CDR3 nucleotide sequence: TGTGCCAGCAGCGTAGCGGCGGGGGGCACCGGGGAGCTGTTTTTT. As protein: CASSVAAGGTGELFF.

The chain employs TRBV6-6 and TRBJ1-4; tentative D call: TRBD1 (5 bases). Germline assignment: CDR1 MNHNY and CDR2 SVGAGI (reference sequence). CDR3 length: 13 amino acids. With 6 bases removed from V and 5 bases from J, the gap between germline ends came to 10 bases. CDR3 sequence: CASRAGGNEKLFF. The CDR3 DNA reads TGTGCCAGCAGAGCCGGGGGAAATGAAAAACTGTTTTTT.

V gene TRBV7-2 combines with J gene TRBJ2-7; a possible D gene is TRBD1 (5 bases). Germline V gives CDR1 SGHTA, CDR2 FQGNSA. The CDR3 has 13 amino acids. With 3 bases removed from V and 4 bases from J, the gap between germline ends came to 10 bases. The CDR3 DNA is TGTGCCAGCAGCTTTACAGGAAGATACGAGCAGTACTTC. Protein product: CASSFTGRYEQYF.

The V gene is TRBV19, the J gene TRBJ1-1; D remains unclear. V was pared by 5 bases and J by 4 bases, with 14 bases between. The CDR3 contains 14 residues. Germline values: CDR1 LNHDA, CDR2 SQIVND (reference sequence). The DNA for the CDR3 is TGTGCCAGTAGTGGCAAGGGTATCGGCACTGAAGCTTTCTTT. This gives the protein CASSGKGIGTEAFF.

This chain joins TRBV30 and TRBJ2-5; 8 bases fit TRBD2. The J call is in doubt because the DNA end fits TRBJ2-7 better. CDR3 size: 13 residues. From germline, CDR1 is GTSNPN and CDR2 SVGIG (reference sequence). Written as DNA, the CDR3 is TGTGCCTGGAGTGGGACTAGCCGCTCCGAGCAGTACTTC. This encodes CAWSGTSRSEQYF.